A single TCR beta chain is shown here with its context. Using immunoSEQ multiplex PCR, the repertoire was profiled, and TCRdb retains in-frame clones only, with some absent. The sample has some 75,000 clones, around 93% seen once. The data are from a study of PD-L1 blockade in urothelial cancer. Specified time point: peripheral blood 6 weeks after treatment start. The sample was PBMCs, taken around atezolizumab (anti-PD-L1) treatment. This sequence was found in a woman of 80 years or more with urothelial cancer.

The CDR3 loop is CASSSGLDGKAYEQFF. The CDR3 coding sequence is TGTGCCAGCAGCTCAGGACTAGATGGGAAGGCGTATGAGCAGTTCTTC. J is TRBJ2-1 and V is TRBV7-9; 7 nucleotides agree with TRBD2. This CDR3 contains 16 residues. Germline CDR1 and CDR2: SEHNR and FQNEAQ (reference sequence). The J segment lost 8 bases and the V segment lost 4 bases, leaving 14 bases of the junction unmatched.